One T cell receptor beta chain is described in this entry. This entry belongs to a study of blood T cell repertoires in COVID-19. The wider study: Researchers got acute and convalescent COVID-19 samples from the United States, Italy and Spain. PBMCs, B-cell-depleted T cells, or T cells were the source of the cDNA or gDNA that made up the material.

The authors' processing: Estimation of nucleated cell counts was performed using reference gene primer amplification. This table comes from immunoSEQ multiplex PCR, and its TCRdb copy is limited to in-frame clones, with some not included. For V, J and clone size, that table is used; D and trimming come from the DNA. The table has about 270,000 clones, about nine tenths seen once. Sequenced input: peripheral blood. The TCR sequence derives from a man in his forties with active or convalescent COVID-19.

CDR3 in amino acids: CASSQWRTSGANVLTF. The CDR3 DNA is TGTGCCAGCAGCCAGTGGAGAACGTCTGGGGCCAACGTCCTGACTTTC. The rearrangement joins TRBV14 to TRBJ2-6; unclear D gene. Germline CDR1 and CDR2: SGHDN and FVKESK. Deletions cut 3 bases from V and 1 base from J, with 10 bases between. This CDR3 is 16 amino acids long.